This T cell receptor (beta chain) was sequenced for a study of identical twins. Study results and limitations: The study found that models underestimated out-of-frame TCR alpha sharing in monozygotic twins.

TCRdb independently ran MiXCR on the 5' RACE reads; one entry per CDR3 protein. The sample has 1,800,000 or so distinct CDR3 sequences, around a third seen once. As for this clonotype: Its specificity is not known. This may stem from a read error, because a much larger clone lies one nucleotide away.

The TCR comes from a newborn girl in good health. The specimen was cord blood.

The CDR3 here is CASSNEAGKNYGHTF. CDR3 bases: TGTGCCAGCAGTAACGAAGCAGGGAAAAACTATGGCCACACCTTC. The V call is TRBV12-3 or TRBV12-4, the J call TRBJ1-2; perhaps TRBD1 as D (5 bases). The CDR3 sequence is 15 residues long.